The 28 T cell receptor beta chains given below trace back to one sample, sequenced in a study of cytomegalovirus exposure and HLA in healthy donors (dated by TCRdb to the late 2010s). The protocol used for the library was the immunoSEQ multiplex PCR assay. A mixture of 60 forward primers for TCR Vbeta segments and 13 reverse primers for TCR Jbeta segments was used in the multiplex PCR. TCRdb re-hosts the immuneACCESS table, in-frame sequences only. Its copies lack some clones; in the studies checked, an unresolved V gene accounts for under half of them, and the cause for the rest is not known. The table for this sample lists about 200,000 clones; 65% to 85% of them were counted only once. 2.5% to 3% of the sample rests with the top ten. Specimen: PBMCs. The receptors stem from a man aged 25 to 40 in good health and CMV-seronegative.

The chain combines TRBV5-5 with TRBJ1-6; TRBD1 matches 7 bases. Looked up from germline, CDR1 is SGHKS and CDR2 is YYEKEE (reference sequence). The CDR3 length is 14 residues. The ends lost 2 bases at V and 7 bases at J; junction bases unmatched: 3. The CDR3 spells CASSLSGGNSPLHF. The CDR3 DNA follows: TGTGCCAGCAGCTTATCAGGGGGGAATTCACCCCTCCACTTT. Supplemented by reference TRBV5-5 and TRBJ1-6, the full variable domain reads DAGVTQSPTHLIKTRGQQVTLRCSPISGHKSVSWYQQVLGQGPQFIFQYYEKEERGRGNFPDRFSARQFPNYSSELNVNALLLGDSALYLCASSLSGGNSPLHFGNGTRLTVT.

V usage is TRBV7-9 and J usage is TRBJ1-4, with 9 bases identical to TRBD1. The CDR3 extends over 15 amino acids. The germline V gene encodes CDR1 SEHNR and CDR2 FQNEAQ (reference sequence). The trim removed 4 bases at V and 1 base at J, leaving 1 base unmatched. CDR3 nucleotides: TGTGCCAGCAGCTCGGACAGGGGAACTAATGAAAAACTGTTTTTT. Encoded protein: CASSSDRGTNEKLFF. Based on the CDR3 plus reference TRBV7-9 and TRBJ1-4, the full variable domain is DTGVSQNPRHKITKRGQNVTFRCDPISEHNRLYWYRQTLGQGPEFLTYFQNEAQLEKSRLLSDRFSAERPKGSFSTLEIQRTEQGDSAMYLCASSSDRGTNEKLFFGSGTQLSVL.

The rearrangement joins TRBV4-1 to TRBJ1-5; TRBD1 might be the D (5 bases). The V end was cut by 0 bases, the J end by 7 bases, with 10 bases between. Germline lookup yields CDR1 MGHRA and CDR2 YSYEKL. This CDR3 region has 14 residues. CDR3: CASSQDQGLQPQHF. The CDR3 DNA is TGCGCCAGCAGCCAAGATCAGGGTTTACAGCCCCAGCATTTT.

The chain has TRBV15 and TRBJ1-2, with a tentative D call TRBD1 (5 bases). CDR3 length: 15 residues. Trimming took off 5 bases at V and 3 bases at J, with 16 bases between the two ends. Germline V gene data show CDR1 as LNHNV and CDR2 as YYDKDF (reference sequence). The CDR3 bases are TGTGCCACCAGCGGTAGACAGAAGGATTACTATGGCTACACCTTC. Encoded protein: CATSGRQKDYYGYTF. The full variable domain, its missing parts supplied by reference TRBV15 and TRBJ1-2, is DAMVIQNPRYQVTQFGKPVTLSCSQTLNHNVMYWYQQKSSQAPKLLFHYYDKDFNNEADTPDNFQSRRPNTSFCFLDIRSPGLGDTAMYLCATSGRQKDYYGYTFGSGTRLTVV.

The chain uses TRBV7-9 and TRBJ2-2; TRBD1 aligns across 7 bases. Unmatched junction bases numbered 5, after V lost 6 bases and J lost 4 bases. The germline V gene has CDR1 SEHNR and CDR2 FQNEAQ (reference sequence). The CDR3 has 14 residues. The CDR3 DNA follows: TGTGCCAGCAGGCGACAGGGTGGCACCGGGGAGCTGTTTTTT. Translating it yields CASRRQGGTGELFF. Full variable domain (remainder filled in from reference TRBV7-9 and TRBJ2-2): DTGVSQNPRHKITKRGQNVTFRCDPISEHNRLYWYRQTLGQGPEFLTYFQNEAQLEKSRLLSDRFSAERPKGSFSTLEIQRTEQGDSAMYLCASRRQGGTGELFFGEGSRLTVL.

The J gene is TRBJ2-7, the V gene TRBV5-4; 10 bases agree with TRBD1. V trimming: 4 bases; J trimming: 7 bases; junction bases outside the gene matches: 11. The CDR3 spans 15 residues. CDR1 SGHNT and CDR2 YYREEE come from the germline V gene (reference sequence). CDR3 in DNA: TGTGCCAGCAGCCCCCAGGGACAGGGGCTCTCGGAGCAGTACTTC. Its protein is CASSPQGQGLSEQYF.

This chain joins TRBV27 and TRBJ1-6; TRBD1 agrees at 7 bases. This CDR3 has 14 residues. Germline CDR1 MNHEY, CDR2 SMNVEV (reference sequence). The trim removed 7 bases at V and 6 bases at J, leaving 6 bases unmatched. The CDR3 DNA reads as TGTGCCAGCACCTCAACAGGGGTTAATTCACCCCTCCACTTT. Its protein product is CASTSTGVNSPLHF.

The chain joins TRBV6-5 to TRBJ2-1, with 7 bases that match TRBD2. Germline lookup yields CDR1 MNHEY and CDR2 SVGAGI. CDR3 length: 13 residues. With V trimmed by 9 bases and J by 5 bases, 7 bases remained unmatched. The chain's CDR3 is CASADLADNEQFF. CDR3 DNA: TGTGCCAGTGCCGACCTAGCGGACAATGAGCAGTTCTTC.

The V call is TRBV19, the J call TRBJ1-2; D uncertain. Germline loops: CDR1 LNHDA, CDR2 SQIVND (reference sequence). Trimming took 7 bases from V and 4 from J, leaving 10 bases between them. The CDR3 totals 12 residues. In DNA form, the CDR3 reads TGTGCCAGTACCCCAGGTACCTATGGCTACACCTTC. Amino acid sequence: CASTPGTYGYTF.

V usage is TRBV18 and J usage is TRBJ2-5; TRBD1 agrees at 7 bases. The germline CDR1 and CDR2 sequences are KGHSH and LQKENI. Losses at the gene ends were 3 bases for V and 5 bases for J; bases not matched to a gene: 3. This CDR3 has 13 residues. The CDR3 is CASSPGQEETQYF. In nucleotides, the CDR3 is TGTGCCAGCTCACCTGGACAGGAGGAGACCCAGTACTTC.

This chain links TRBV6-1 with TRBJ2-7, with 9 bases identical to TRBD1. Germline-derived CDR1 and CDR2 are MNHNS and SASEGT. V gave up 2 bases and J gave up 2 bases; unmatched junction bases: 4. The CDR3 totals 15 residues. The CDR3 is CASSEKGQGAYEQYF. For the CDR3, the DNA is TGTGCCAGCAGTGAAAAGGGACAGGGAGCCTACGAGCAGTACTTC.

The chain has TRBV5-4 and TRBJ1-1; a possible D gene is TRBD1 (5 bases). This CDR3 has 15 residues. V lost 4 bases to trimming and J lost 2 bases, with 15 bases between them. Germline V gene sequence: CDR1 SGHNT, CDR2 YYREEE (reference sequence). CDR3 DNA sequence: TGTGCCAGCAGCCCCTGGGGCAGGGTTAACACTGAAGCTTTCTTT. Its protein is CASSPWGRVNTEAFF.

The CDR3 loop is CASSQVIREKLFF. CDR3 nucleotides: TGCGCCAGCAGCCAAGTTATCAGGGAAAAACTGTTTTTT. This chain joins TRBV4-3 and TRBJ1-4; D not resolved. The CDR3 loop spans 13 amino acids. Deletions cut 1 base from V and 8 bases from J, with 8 bases between. Looked up from germline, CDR1 is LGHNA and CDR2 is YSLEER.

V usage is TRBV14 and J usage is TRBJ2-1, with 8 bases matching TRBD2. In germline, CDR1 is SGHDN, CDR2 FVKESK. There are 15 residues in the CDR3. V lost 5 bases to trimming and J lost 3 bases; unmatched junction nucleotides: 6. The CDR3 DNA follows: TGTGCCAGCAGCGGGCGCGGGGGGTTCTACAATGAGCAGTTCTTC. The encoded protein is CASSGRGGFYNEQFF. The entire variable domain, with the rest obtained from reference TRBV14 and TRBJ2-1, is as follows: EAGVTQFPSHSVIEKGQTVTLRCDPISGHDNLYWYRRVMGKEIKFLLHFVKESKQDESGMPNNRFLAERTGGTYSTLKVQPAELEDSGVYFCASSGRGGFYNEQFFGPGTRLTVL.

CDR3 region: CASSLDRTYGYTF. CDR3 coding DNA: TGTGCCAGCTCCCTAGACAGGACCTATGGCTACACCTTC. The chain employs TRBV18 and TRBJ1-2, with D possibly matching TRBD1 (6 bases). Trimming took off 6 bases at V and 4 bases at J, with 12 bases between the two ends. CDR1 and CDR2 (germline): KGHSH, LQKENI. The CDR3 has 13 residues.

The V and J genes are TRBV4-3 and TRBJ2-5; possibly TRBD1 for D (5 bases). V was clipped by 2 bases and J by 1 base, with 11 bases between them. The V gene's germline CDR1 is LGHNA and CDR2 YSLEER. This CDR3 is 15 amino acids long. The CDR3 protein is CASSQTDSSQETQYF. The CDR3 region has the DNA TGCGCCAGCAGCCAAACAGACAGTAGCCAAGAGACCCAGTACTTC.

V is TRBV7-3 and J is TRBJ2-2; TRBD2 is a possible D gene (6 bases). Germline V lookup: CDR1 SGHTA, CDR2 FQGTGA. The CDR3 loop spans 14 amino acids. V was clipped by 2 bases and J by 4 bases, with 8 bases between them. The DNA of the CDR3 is TGTGCCAGCAGCTTAGGGGGGTCCACCGGGGAGCTGTTTTTT. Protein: CASSLGGSTGELFF. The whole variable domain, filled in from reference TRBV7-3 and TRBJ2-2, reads GAGVSQTPSNKVTEKGKYVELRCDPISGHTALYWYRQSLGQGPEFLIYFQGTGAADDSGLPNDRFFAVRPEGSVSTLKIQRTERGDSAVYLCASSLGGSTGELFFGEGSRLTVL.

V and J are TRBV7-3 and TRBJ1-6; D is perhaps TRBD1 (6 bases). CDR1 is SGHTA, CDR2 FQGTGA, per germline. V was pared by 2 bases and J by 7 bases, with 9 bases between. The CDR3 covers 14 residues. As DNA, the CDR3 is TGTGCCAGCAGCTTAGCGGGGGGCAATTCACCCCTCCACTTT. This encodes CASSLAGGNSPLHF.

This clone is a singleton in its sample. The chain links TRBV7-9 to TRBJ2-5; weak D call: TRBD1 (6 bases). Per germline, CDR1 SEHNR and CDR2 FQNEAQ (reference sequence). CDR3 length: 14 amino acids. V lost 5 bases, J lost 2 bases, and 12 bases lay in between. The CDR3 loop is CASSRPGQQETQYF. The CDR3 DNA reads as TGTGCCAGCAGCCGACCCGGACAGCAAGAGACCCAGTACTTC.

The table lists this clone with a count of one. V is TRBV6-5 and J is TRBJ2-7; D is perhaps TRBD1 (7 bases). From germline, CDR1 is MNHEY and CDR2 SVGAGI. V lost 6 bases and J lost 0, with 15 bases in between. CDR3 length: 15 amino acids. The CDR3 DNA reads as TGTGCCAGCAGCCGCGGGACAGCCCTCTCCTACGAGCAGTACTTC. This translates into CASSRGTALSYEQYF.

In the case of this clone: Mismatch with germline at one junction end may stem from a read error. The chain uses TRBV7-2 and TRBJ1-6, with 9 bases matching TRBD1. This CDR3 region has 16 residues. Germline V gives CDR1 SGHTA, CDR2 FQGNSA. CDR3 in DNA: TGTGCCAGCAGCTTAGGGACAGGGGACTATAATTTACCCCTCCACTTT. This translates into CASSLGTGDYNLPLHF.

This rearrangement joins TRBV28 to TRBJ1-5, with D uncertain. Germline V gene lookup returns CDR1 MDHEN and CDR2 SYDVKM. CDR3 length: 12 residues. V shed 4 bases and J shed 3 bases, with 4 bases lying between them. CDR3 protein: CASSSVNQPQHF. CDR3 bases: TGTGCCAGCAGTTCAGTCAATCAGCCCCAGCATTTT.

CDR3 region: CASSLALGQGTEAFF. The DNA for the CDR3 is TGCGCCAGCAGCTTGGCGCTCGGACAGGGGACTGAAGCTTTCTTT. This chain links TRBV5-1 with TRBJ1-1; 9 bases agree with TRBD1. The CDR3 extends over 15 amino acids. Germline lookup yields CDR1 SGHRS and CDR2 YFSETQ. Losses at the gene ends were 0 bases for V and 5 bases for J; bases not matched to a gene: 5.

The CDR3 protein is CASSKRQGNQEETQYF. Here the CDR3 DNA reads TGTGCCAGCAGCAAACGACAGGGGAACCAAGAAGAGACCCAGTACTTC. This sequence joins TRBV21-1 and TRBJ2-5; TRBD1 is the table's D call and was not checked against the DNA. TRBV21-1 is a recognized pseudogene. CDR3 size: 16 residues.

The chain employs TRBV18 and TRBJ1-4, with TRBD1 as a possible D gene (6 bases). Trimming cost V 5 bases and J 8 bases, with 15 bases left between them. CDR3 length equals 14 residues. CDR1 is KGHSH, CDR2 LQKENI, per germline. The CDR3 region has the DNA TGTGCCAGCTCATCACGGTCAGGGGCGGAAAAACTGTTTTTT. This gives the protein CASSSRSGAEKLFF.

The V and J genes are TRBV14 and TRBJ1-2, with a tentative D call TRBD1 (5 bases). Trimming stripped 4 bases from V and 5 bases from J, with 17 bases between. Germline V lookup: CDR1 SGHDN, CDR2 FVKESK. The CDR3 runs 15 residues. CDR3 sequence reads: CASSRRGSDWYGYTF. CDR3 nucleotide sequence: TGTGCCAGCAGCCGCCGGGGGTCGGATTGGTATGGCTACACCTTC.

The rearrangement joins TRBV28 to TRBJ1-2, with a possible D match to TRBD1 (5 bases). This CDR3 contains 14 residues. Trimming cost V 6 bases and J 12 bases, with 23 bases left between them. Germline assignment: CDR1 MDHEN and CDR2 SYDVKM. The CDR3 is CASSHPGVEARNTF. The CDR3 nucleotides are TGTGCCAGCAGCCATCCGGGGGTAGAGGCTAGGAACACCTTC.

CDR3 amino acids: CASSDGTVSPGYTF. CDR3 coding DNA: TGTGCCAGCAGTGATGGGACTGTGTCACCCGGCTACACCTTC. The chain recombines TRBV2 with TRBJ1-2; D possibly corresponds to TRBD1 (5 bases). The ends were cut back, 3 bases at V and 8 bases at J, with 16 bases in the middle. This CDR3 is built from 14 residues. Germline V gene data show CDR1 as SNHLY and CDR2 as FYNNEI.